Only one count was recorded for the clone carrying this T cell receptor (beta chain). Germline and junction disagree at one end, which may indicate a read error. The CDR3 covers 13 residues. Per germline, CDR1 MNHEY and CDR2 SVGAGI. These data come from a study of blood T cell repertoires in COVID-19. Measured with immunoSEQ multiplex PCR; TCRdb has only the in-frame clones, and not every one. Among 200,000 to 250,000 clones listed, 70% to 90% were seen once. This chain uses TRBV6-5 with TRBJ1-5, with 9 bases matching TRBD1. The sequence was collected from a woman between 18 and 29 years old who had recovered from COVID-19. Sequencing input: peripheral blood. The CDR3 region is CASSRTGATHLSF. The CDR3 coding sequence is TGTGCCAGCAGTCGGACAGGGGCGACCCATTTGAGTTTT.